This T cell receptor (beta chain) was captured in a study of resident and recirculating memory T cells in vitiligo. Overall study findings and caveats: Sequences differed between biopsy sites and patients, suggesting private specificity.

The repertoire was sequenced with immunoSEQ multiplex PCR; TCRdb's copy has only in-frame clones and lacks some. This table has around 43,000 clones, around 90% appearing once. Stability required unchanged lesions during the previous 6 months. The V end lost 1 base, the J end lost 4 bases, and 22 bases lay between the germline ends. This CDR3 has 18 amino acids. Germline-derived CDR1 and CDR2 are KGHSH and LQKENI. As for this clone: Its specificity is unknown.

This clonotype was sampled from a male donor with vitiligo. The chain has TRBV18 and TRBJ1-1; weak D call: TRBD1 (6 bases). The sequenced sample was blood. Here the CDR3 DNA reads TGTGCCAGCTCACCACTCCCGAGGGGGAGTGCAACCGGCACTGAAGCTTTCTTT. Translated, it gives CASSPLPRGSATGTEAFF.